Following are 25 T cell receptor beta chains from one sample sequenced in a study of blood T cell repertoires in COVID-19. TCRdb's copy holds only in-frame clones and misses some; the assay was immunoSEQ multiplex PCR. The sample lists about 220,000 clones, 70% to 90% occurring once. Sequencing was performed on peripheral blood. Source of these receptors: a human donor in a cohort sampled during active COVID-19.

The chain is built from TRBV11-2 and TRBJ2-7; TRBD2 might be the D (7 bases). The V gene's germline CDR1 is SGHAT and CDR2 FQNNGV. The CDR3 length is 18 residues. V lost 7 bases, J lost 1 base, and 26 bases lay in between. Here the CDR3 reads CASTPRRGRLIFSYEQYF. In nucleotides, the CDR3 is TGTGCCAGCACTCCGAGGCGGGGGCGGCTCATTTTTTCCTACGAGCAGTACTTC.

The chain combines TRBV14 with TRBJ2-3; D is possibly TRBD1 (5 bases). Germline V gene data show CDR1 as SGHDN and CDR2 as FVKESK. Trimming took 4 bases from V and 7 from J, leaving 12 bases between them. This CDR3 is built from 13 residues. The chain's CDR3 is CASSPPDINTQYF. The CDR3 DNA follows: TGTGCCAGCAGCCCCCCGGACATTAATACGCAGTATTTT.

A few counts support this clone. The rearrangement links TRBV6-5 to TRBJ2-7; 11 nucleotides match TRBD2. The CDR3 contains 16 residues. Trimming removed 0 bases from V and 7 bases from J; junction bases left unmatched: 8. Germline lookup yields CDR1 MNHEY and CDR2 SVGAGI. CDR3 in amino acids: CASSYSPGLAGREQYF. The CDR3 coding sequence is TGTGCCAGCAGTTACTCTCCTGGACTAGCGGGTCGGGAGCAGTACTTC.

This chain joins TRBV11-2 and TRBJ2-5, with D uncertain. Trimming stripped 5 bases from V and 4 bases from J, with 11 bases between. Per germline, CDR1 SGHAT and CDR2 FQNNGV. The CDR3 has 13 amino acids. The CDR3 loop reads CASSPTGLETQYF. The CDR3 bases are TGTGCCAGCAGCCCCACCGGGTTAGAGACCCAGTACTTC. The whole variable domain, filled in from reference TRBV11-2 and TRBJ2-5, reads EAGVAQSPRYKIIEKRQSVAFWCNPISGHATLYWYQQILGQGPKLLIQFQNNGVVDDSQLPKDRFSAERLKGVDSTLKIQPAKLEDSAVYLCASSPTGLETQYFGPGTRLLVL.

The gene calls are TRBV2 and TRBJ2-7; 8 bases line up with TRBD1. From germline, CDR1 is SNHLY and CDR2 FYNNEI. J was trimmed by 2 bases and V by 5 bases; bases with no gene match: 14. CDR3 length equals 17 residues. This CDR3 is CASSLGQGGPRTYEQYF. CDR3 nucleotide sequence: TGTGCCAGCAGTCTTGGACAGGGTGGGCCACGCACCTACGAGCAGTACTTC. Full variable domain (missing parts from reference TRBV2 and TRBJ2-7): EPEVTQTPSHQVTQMGQEVILRCVPISNHLYFYWYRQILGQKVEFLVSFYNNEISEKSEIFDDQFSVERPDGSNFTLKIRSTKLEDSAMYFCASSLGQGGPRTYEQYFGPGTRLTVT.

The CDR3 nucleotides are TGTGCCAGCAGCCACTGGGAGGGGCAGAACACTGAAGCTTTCTTT. Its translation is CASSHWEGQNTEAFF. The chain carries TRBV27 and TRBJ1-1; D perhaps matches TRBD1 (5 bases). CDR3 length: 15 residues. The germline V and J ends were trimmed by 6 bases and 1 base, with 15 bases remaining between them. CDR1 and CDR2 from the germline V gene are MNHEY and SMNVEV (reference sequence).

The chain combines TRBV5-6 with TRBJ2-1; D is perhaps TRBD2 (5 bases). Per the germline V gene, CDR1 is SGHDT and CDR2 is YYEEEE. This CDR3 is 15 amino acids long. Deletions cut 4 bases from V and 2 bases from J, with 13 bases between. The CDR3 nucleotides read TGTGCCAGCAGCCGACCGGACGGGACCTACAATGAGCAGTTCTTC. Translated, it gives CASSRPDGTYNEQFF.

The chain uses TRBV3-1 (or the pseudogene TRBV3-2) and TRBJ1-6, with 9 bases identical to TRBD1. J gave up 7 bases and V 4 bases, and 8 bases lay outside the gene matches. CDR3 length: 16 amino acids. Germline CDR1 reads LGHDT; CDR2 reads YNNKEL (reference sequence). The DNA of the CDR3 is TGTGCCAGCAGCCCTTGGGACAGGGTCGGAAATTCACCCCTCCACTTT. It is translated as CASSPWDRVGNSPLHF.

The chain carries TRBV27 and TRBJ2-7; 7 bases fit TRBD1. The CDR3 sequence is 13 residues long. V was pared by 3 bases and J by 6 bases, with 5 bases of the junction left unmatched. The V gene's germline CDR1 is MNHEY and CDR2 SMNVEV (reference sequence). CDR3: CASSFQNRGEQYF. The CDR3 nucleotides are TGTGCCAGCAGTTTCCAAAACAGGGGCGAGCAGTACTTC.

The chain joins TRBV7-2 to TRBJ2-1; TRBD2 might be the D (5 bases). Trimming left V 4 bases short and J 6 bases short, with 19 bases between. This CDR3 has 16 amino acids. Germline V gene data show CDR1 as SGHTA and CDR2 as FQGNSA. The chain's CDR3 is CASSSQSSGAFNEQFF. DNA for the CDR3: TGTGCCAGCAGCTCCCAGTCCAGCGGAGCTTTCAATGAGCAGTTCTTC. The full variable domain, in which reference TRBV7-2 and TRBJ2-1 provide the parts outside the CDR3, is GAGVSQSPSNKVTEKGKDVELRCDPISGHTALYWYRQSLGQGLEFLIYFQGNSAPDKSGLPSDRFSAERTGGSVSTLTIQRTQQEDSAVYLCASSSQSSGAFNEQFFGPGTRLTVL.

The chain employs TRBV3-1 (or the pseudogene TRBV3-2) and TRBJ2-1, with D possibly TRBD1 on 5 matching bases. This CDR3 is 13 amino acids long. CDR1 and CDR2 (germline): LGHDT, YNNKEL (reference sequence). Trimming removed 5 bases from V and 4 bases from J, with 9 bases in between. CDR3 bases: TGTGCCAGCAGCGATGACAGTTACAATGAGCAGTTCTTC. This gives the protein CASSDDSYNEQFF.

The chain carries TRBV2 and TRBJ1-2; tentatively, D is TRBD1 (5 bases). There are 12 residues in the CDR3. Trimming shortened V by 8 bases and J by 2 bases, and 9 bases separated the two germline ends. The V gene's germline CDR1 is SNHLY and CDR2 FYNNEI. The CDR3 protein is CASASGNYGYTF. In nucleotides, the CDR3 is TGTGCCAGCGCCTCAGGGAACTATGGCTACACCTTC. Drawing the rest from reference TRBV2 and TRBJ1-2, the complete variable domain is EPEVTQTPSHQVTQMGQEVILRCVPISNHLYFYWYRQILGQKVEFLVSFYNNEISEKSEIFDDQFSVERPDGSNFTLKIRSTKLEDSAMYFCASASGNYGYTFGSGTRLTVV.

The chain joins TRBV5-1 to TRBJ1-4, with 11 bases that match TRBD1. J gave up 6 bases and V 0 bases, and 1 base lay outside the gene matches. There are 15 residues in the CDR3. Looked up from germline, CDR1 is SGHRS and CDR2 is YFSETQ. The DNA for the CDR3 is TGCGCCAGCAGCTTGGGGACAGGGGGCTATGAAAAACTGTTTTTT. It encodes CASSLGTGGYEKLFF. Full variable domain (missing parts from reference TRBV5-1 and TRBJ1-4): KAGVTQTPRYLIKTRGQQVTLSCSPISGHRSVSWYQQTPGQGLQFLFEYFSETQRNKGNFPGRFSGRQFSNSRSEMNVSTLELGDSALYLCASSLGTGGYEKLFFGSGTQLSVL.

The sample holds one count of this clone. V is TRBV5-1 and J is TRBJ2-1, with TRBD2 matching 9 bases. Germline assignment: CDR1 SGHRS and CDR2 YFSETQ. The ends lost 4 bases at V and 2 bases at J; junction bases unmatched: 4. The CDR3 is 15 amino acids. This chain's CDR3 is CASSPRLAAYNEQFF. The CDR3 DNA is TGCGCCAGCAGCCCGAGACTAGCGGCCTACAATGAGCAGTTCTTC.

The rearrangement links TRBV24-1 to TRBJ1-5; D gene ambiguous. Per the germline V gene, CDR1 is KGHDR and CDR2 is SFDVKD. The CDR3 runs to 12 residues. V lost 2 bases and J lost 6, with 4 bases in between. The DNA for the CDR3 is TGTGCCACCAGTGATTACAGTCAGCCCCAGCATTTT. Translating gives CATSDYSQPQHF.

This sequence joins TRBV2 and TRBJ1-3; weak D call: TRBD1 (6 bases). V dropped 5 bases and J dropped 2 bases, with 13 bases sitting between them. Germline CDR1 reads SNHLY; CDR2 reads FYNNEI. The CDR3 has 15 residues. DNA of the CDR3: TGTGCCAGCAGTACCGACAGGTTAGCTGGAAACACCATATATTTT. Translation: CASSTDRLAGNTIYF.

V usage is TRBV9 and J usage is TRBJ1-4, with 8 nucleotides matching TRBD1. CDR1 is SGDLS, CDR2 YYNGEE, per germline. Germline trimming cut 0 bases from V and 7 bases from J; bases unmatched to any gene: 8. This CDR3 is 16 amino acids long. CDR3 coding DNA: TGTGCCAGCAGCGTAGGGGTGGGACAGGTAGTTGAAAAACTGTTTTTT. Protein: CASSVGVGQVVEKLFF.

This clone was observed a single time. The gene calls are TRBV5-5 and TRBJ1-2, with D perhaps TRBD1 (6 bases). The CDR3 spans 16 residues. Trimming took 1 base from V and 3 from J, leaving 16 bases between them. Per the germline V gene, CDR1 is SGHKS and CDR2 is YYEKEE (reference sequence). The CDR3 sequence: CASSLRNGGEDYGYTF. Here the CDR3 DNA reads TGTGCCAGCAGCTTGAGGAATGGGGGCGAGGACTATGGCTACACCTTC.

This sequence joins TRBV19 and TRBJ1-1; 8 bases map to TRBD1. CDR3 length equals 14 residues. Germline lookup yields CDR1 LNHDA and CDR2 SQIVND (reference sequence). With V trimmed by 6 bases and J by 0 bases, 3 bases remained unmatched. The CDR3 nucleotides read TGTGCCAGTAGGAGACAGGGGATGAACACTGAAGCTTTCTTT. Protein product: CASRRQGMNTEAFF.

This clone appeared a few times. The CDR3 sequence: CASRSTGTGNTIYF. The CDR3 coding sequence is TGTGCCAGCAGGAGCACAGGGACTGGAAACACCATATATTTT. The chain carries TRBV6-6 and TRBJ1-3; D is perhaps TRBD1 (6 bases). V lost 6 bases and J lost 2, with 11 bases in between. CDR1 and CDR2 (germline): MNHNY, SVGAGI (reference sequence). This CDR3 is 14 amino acids long.

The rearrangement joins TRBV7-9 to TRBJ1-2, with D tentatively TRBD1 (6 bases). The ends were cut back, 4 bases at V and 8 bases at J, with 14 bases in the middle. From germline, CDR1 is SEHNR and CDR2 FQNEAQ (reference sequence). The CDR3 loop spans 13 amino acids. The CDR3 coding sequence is TGTGCCAGCAGCTCAGGGGCTTCGGGGGGCTACACCTTC. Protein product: CASSSGASGGYTF.

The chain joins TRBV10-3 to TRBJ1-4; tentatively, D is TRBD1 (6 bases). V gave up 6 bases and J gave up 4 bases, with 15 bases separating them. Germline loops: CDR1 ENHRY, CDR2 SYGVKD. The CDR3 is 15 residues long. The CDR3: CAIRASGQVNEKLFF. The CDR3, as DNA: TGTGCCATCAGGGCCTCGGGACAAGTTAATGAAAAACTGTTTTTT.

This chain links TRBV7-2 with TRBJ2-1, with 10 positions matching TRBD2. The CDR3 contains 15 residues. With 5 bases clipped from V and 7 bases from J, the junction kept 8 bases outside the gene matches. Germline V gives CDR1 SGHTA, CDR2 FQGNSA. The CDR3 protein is CASSLVGAGGNEQFF. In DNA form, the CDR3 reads TGTGCCAGCAGCCTCGTGGGAGCGGGGGGGAATGAGCAGTTCTTC.

This CDR3 is CASSPPRHVGTDTQYF. In nucleotides, the CDR3 is TGTGCCAGCAGTCCGCCCCGGCATGTCGGGACAGATACGCAGTATTTT. V usage is TRBV2 and J usage is TRBJ2-3; no clear D. Trimming shortened V by 5 bases and J by 3 bases, and 18 bases separated the two germline ends. The CDR3 consists of 16 residues. Germline V gene data show CDR1 as SNHLY and CDR2 as FYNNEI.

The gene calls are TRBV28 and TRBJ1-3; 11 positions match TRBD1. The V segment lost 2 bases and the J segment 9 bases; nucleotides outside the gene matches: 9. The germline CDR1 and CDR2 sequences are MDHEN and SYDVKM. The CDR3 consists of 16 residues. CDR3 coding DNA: TGTGCCAGCAGTTTACCTAAGGACAGGGGGCTCGGCACCATATATTTT. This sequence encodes CASSLPKDRGLGTIYF.